Below, 6 T cell receptor beta chains from the same sample are listed, as sequenced in a study of T cell responses to AZD1222 COVID-19 vaccine. Some clones are missing from TCRdb's copy, which holds only in-frame ones; the method was immunoSEQ multiplex PCR. The sample lists about 150,000 clones, approximately 86% occurring once. The sequenced sample was peripheral blood, obtained after recovery from COVID-19. The receptors stem from an adult who had recovered from COVID-19.

The chain uses TRBV6-6 and TRBJ2-6; 13 bases agree with TRBD2. The CDR3 covers 18 residues. CDR1 MNHNY and CDR2 SVGAGI come from the germline V gene (reference sequence). V lost 6 bases, J lost 0 bases, and 5 bases stayed unmatched. The CDR3 DNA reads TGTGCCAGCAGCCGACTAGCGGGGGGCCACTCTGGGGCCAACGTCCTGACTTTC. This translates into CASSRLAGGHSGANVLTF.

This chain uses TRBV5-4 with TRBJ2-5; either TRBD1 or TRBD2 may supply D (6 bases each). From germline, CDR1 is SGHNT and CDR2 YYREEE (reference sequence). The ends were cut back, 3 bases at V and 4 bases at J, with 16 bases in the middle. The CDR3 is 15 residues long. CDR3 sequence reads: CASSWLEGGAETQYF. In nucleotides, the CDR3 is TGTGCCAGCAGCTGGCTTGAGGGGGGCGCAGAGACCCAGTACTTC.

The chain couples TRBV7-2 to TRBJ2-5; TRBD1 aligns across 9 bases. This CDR3 spans 13 amino acids. Germline CDR1 reads SGHTA; CDR2 reads FQGNSA. With V trimmed by 6 bases and J by 5 bases, 4 bases remained unmatched. The CDR3, as DNA: TGTGCCAGCAGTCCAGACAGGGGGGAGACCCAGTACTTC. Amino acids: CASSPDRGETQYF.

This chain uses TRBV5-6 with TRBJ1-4, with D unresolved. CDR3 length: 15 amino acids. Trimming took 0 bases from V and 2 from J, leaving 8 bases between them. CDR1 is SGHDT and CDR2 is YYEEEE in the germline V gene. CDR3 sequence: CASSLGSATNEKLFF. The CDR3 DNA reads TGTGCCAGCAGCTTGGGATCGGCGACTAATGAAAAACTGTTTTTT.

The chain links TRBV7-2 to TRBJ2-7; possible D gene TRBD1, 6 bases. Germline V gene lookup returns CDR1 SGHTA and CDR2 FQGNSA. V lost 5 bases and J lost 3, with 14 bases in between. This CDR3 comprises 14 residues. CDR3 sequence (DNA): TGTGCCAGCAGCCAACAGGGTAGGAGCTACGAGCAGTACTTC. Translating it yields CASSQQGRSYEQYF.

This clone was seen once. The gene calls are TRBV19 and TRBJ2-3; TRBD2 matches at 8 bases. With V trimmed by 3 bases and J by 4 bases, 6 bases remained unmatched. Germline V lookup: CDR1 LNHDA, CDR2 SQIVND (reference sequence). The CDR3 loop spans 15 amino acids. CDR3 in amino acids: CASSMLAGGSDTQYF. In DNA, the CDR3 is TGTGCCAGTAGTATGTTGGCGGGGGGCTCAGATACGCAGTATTTT.